A selection of T cell receptor beta chains follows, all from one sample in a study of cytomegalovirus exposure and HLA in healthy donors. The data were produced by immunoSEQ multiplex PCR, yet TCRdb's version contains in-frame clones alone and is incomplete. The sample contains more than 95,000 clones, more than 85% of which appear only once. The sequencing input was PBMCs. These receptors were collected from a woman aged 18-30 years in good health and CMV-seropositive. Each CDR3 is given with its conserved first and last residue. D genes are given only for firm matches. A row's size may be missing; if present it is once, few, many or a size class.

>TRBD1|TRBV9|TRBJ2-7|.
CASSVGQGAFYEQYF
TGTGCCAGCAGCGTCGGACAGGGGGCCTTCTACGAGCAGTACTTC
>TRBD1|TRBV7-3|TRBJ2-1|.
CASRKDRVKGEQFF
TGTGCCAGCAGAAAAGACAGGGTCAAGGGTGAGCAGTTCTTC
>.|TRBV14|TRBJ2-7|.
CASSQRLRGLSYEQYF
TGTGCCAGCAGCCAGAGGTTAAGGGGGTTATCGTACGAGCAGTACTTC
>TRBD1|TRBV27|TRBJ2-7|.
CASQGGNSYEQYF
TGTGCCAGCCAAGGGGGCAACTCCTACGAGCAGTACTTC
>TRBD1|TRBV5-4|TRBJ1-1|.
CASQGANTEAFF
TGTGCCAGCCAGGGGGCGAACACTGAAGCTTTCTTT
>TRBD1|TRBV5-5|TRBJ2-2|.
CASSLGRRNRGRTGELFF
TGTGCCAGCAGCTTGGGCCGTCGGAACAGGGGGCGCACCGGGGAGCTGTTTTTT
>.|TRBV11-3|TRBJ1-3|.
CASSFRESSGNTIYF
TGTGCCAGCAGCTTTCGGGAGAGCTCTGGAAACACCATATATTTT
>.|TRBV11-3|TRBJ1-1|once
CASSAEGGGFTEAFF
TGTGCCAGCAGTGCCGAAGGGGGTGGGTTCACTGAAGCTTTCTTT
>TRBD1|TRBV2|TRBJ2-7|few
CASSGGDRVPYEQYF
TGTGCCAGCAGTGGCGGAGACAGGGTTCCCTACGAGCAGTACTTC
>TRBD1|TRBV5-6|TRBJ1-2|.
CASSADRGGYTF
TGTGCCAGCAGCGCTGACAGGGGAGGCTACACCTTC
>.|TRBV28|TRBJ2-7|few
CASSLTVNEQYF
TGTGCCAGCAGTCTGACAGTTAACGAGCAGTACTTC
>TRBD1|TRBV5-1|TRBJ2-7|.
CASVISPGQGTSEQYF
TGCGCCAGCGTGATATCACCGGGACAGGGAACGAGCGAGCAGTACTTC
>.|TRBV18|TRBJ2-1|.
CASSPTEGGDEQFF
TGTGCCAGCTCACCTACGGAAGGGGGAGATGAGCAGTTCTTC
>.|TRBV4-2|TRBJ1-3|.
CASSQEGGGRNTIYF
TGTGCCAGCAGCCAAGAAGGGGGTGGGAGAAACACCATATATTTT
>TRBD2|TRBV10-2|TRBJ2-3|.
CASGGSGGADTQYF
TGCGCCAGCGGTGGAAGCGGGGGAGCAGATACGCAGTATTTT
>.|TRBV25-1|TRBJ1-5|.
CASSVGGQNQPQHF
TGTGCCAGCAGTGTGGGGGGGCAGAATCAGCCCCAGCATTTT
>.|TRBV5-1|TRBJ2-7|.
CASSAGTIYEQYF
TGCGCCAGCAGCGCCGGGACAATCTACGAGCAGTACTTC
>TRBD1|TRBV7-9|TRBJ2-7|.
CASSSGQGTIYEQYF
TGTGCCAGCAGCTCGGGACAGGGGACCATCTACGAGCAGTACTTC
>.|TRBV7-2|TRBJ2-3|.
CASSPQAGTSTDTQYF
TGTGCCAGCAGCCCCCAGGCCGGTACTAGCACAGATACGCAGTATTTT
>TRBD2|TRBV28|TRBJ2-1|.
CASSLTSGNYNEQFF
TGTGCCAGCAGCCTGACTAGCGGGAACTACAATGAGCAGTTCTTC
>.|TRBV27|TRBJ2-7|.
CASSLLSYEQYF
TGTGCCAGCAGTCTCCTCTCCTACGAGCAGTACTTC
>.|TRBV2|TRBJ1-5|.
CASSEAGGNQPQHF
TGTGCCAGCAGTGAAGCCGGGGGCAATCAGCCCCAGCATTTT
>TRBD1|TRBV6-1|TRBJ1-4|.
CASIRAGGNEKLFF
TGTGCCAGCATAAGGGCAGGGGGGAATGAAAAACTGTTTTTT
>TRBD1|TRBV7-2|TRBJ1-6|.
CASSSTGQGLNSPLHF
TGTGCCAGCAGCTCGACCGGACAGGGGCTTAATTCACCCCTCCACTTT